This TCR beta chain was observed in a study of cytomegalovirus exposure and HLA in healthy donors. Whole-study findings and limits: Most observed TCR sequences were rare, whereas some public TCRs were detected in many donors. A later look showed TCR association rates differing by HLA locus, highest for DRB1 and lowest for HLA-C. The study put 150 to 200 TCR beta chains on its list as cytomegalovirus-associated.

With respect to this clone: Its antigen is currently unknown.

PCR used 60 Vbeta primers and 13 Jbeta primers. Assay used: immunoSEQ multiplex PCR; TCRdb lists only in-frame clones, some missing. The sample contains about 210,000 clones, 70% to 80% of which appear only once. From germline, CDR1 is MNHEY and CDR2 SMNVEV (reference sequence). This CDR3 is 14 amino acids long. Trimming removed 3 bases at V and 1 base at J, with 10 bases between. The chain is built from TRBV27 and TRBJ2-7, with D possibly TRBD1 on 5 matching bases. What was sequenced was PBMCs. This TCR derives from a male donor in good health and CMV-seropositive. The CDR3 nucleotides read TGTGCCAGCAGTTTTGGGGCAAAATCCTACGAGCAGTACTTC. Amino acids: CASSFGAKSYEQYF.